Presented here are 2 T cell receptor beta chains from one specimen sequenced in a study of shared clonotypes between healthy human individuals. Sequenced by immunoSEQ multiplex PCR; TCRdb stores in-frame clones only, minus some. The top ten clones hold 0.85% to 1.2% of a sample with more than 2 million clones, around 96% of them seen once. Naive CD8 populations comprised CD45RO-negative cells positively selected for CCR7, excluding terminally differentiated effector memory CD45RA+ cells. The sequenced sample was naive CD8+ T cells sorted from blood. The source is a man aged 18-30 years in good health.

Comment on this clone: This sample includes further DNA sequences coding for the same CDR3. V and J are TRBV6-5 and TRBJ2-7; D perhaps matches TRBD2 (6 bases). The germline V gene has CDR1 MNHEY and CDR2 SVGAGI. Between the trimmed V and J ends, which lost 0 bases and 2 bases, there was a span of 8 bases. This CDR3 region has 14 residues. For the CDR3, the DNA is TGTGCCAGCAGTTACTCGGAGGGCACCTACGAGCAGTACTTC. It specifies CASSYSEGTYEQYF.

This clone was counted once. V gene TRBV7-8 combines with J gene TRBJ1-4; possibly TRBD1 for D (5 bases). This CDR3 has 16 residues. The germline V and J ends were trimmed by 4 bases and 2 bases, with 14 bases remaining between them. CDR1 is SGHVS, CDR2 FQNEAQ, per germline. The CDR3: CASSSAGEGTNEKLFF. In DNA form, the CDR3 reads TGTGCCAGCAGCTCCGCCGGGGAGGGGACTAATGAAAAACTGTTTTTT.